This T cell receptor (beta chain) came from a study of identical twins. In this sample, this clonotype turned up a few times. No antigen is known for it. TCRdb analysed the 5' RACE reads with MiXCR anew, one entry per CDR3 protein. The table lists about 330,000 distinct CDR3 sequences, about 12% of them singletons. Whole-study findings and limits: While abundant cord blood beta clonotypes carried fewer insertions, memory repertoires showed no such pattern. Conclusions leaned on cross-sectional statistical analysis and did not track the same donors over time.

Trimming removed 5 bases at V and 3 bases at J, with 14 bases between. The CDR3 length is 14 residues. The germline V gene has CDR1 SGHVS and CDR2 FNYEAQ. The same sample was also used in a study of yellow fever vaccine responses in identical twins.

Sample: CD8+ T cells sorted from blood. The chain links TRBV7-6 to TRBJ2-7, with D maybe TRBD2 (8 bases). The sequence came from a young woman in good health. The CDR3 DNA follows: TGTGCCAGCAGCCCAGGGGGACTAGTCTACGAGCAGTACTTC. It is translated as CASSPGGLVYEQYF. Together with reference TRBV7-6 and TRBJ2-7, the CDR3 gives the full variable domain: GAGVSQSPRYKVTKRGQDVALRCDPISGHVSLYWYRQALGQGPEFLTYFNYEAQQDKSGLPNDRFSAERPEGSISTLTIQRTEQRDSAMYRCASSPGGLVYEQYFGPGTRLTVT.